This T cell receptor (beta chain) is from a study of OX40 agonist ivuxolimab in advanced cancers. A note on the overall study: Ivuxolimab was a fully human IgG2 agonistic monoclonal antibody targeting the costimulatory receptor OX40 (CD134). Intravenous ivuxolimab was administered to patients every 2 weeks at six dose levels: 0.01, 0.1, 0.3, 1.5, 3 and 10 mg/kg. Of the 52 patients in dose escalation, about 19 had hepatocellular carcinoma, some 15 had melanoma, 9 had renal cell carcinoma and 9 had head and neck cancer. The dose-escalation cohort was roughly 87% male with a mean age of about 60 years, ranging from 23 to 79. Prior anti-PD-1, anti-PD-L1 or anti-CTLA-4 therapy was permitted, and 35% to 40% of dose-escalation patients had received checkpoint inhibitors. Partial responses were achieved by three dose-escalation patients, of whom one had hepatocellular carcinoma and two had cutaneous melanoma. Peripheral TCRbeta sequencing aimed to test whether ivuxolimab altered TCR sequence diversity and caused clonal T-cell expansion. The paper reports the monotherapy dose-escalation portion (N ≈ 50 patients) of the phase I ivuxolimab trial. General study outcomes and caveats: On average, CD8+ T cells showed more expanded clones than CD4+ T cells after ivuxolimab. In the 0.1-3.0 mg/kg groups, partial responders were among the patients with the lowest normalized peripheral clonal expansion, particularly in CD8+ T cells. At doses of 0.1 to 3.0 mg/kg, clonal expansion of both CD4+ and CD8+ blood T cells was observed from baseline to week 6. Which antigens the clonally expanded peripheral T cells were specific for was not determined. Low levels of normalized T-cell clonal expansion were also seen in some nonresponding patients.

To sequence the TCRbeta CDR3 region, genomic DNA was isolated from the sorted cells. TCRbeta CDR3 regions were sequenced using the immunoSEQ Assay. The immuneACCESS repertoire file appears here via TCRdb, limited to in-frame rearrangements. These files lack a portion of the clones; in checked studies, under half of the deficit traces to unresolved V genes, and the cause of the others is not known. This sample holds 65,000 to 85,000 clones; 80% to 95% were observed only once. Jointly, the top ten make up 7.6% of the sample. The CDR1 and CDR2 encoded by the germline V gene (reference sequence) are LNHNV and YYDKDF. The germline ends are 13 bases apart after V is trimmed by 1 base and J by 0 bases. Measured from the cysteine to the phenylalanine, the CDR3 is 16 residues long. Of the read, only the CDR3 DNA is kept; its 48 bases are in frame from base 1. A word on this clone: Its antigen is not yet known. Per-base qualities were not stored, and no clone one base away is much larger.

Patients with autoimmune disease history or receiving systemic immunosuppression were excluded from the trial. Peripheral blood for TCR sequencing was collected from all dose cohorts at baseline, on cycle 4 day 1, and on cycle 7 day 1. Samples were obtained from an open-label, multicenter, first-in-human phase I dose-escalation trial of ivuxolimab. Adults with locally advanced or metastatic head and neck squamous cell, hepatocellular, melanoma or renal cell carcinoma were enrolled in the trial. Before TCR sequencing, CD4+ T cells and CD8+ T cells from peripheral blood were sorted into separate populations.

Recombination joined TRBV15 with TRBJ2-7; D gene: possibly TRBD2, on 5 matching bases. The source is an adult with an advanced solid tumor such as melanoma, head and neck, liver or kidney cancer. Sequenced material: CD4+ or CD8+ T cells sorted from blood, taken in a trial of the OX40 agonist ivuxolimab. The DNA sequence is given as TGTGCCACCAGCAGAGGTTTGACCGAGGGCTCCTACGAGCAGTACTTC. Its protein product is CATSRGLTEGSYEQYF.